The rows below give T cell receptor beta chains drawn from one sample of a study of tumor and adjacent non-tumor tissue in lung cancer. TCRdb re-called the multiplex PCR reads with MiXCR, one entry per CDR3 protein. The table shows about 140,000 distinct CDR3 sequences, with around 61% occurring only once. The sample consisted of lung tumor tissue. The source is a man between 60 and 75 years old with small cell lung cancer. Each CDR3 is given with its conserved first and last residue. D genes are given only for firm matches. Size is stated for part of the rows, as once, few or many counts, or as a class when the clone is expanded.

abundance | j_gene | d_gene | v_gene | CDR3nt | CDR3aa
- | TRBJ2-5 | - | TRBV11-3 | TGTGCCAGCAGCTCCCTCCTAGCGACTATCGACCAAGAGACCCATTACTTC | CASSSLLATIDQETHYF
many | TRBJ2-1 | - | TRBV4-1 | TGCGCCAGCAGCCCCCACCGGGGCCAAACCTACAATGAGCAGTTCTTC | CASSPHRGQTYNEQFF
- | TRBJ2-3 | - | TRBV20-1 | TGCAGTGCTGGTCGGTCATGTGGGGCAGATACGCAGTATTTT | CSAGRSCGADTQYF
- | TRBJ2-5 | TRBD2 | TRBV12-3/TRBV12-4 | TGTGTCAGCAGTTTGGGGGGAGGACTAGCGGGAGGACGAGAGACCCAGTACTTC | CVSSLGGGLAGGRETQYF
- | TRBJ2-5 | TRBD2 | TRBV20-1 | TGCAGTGCTAGAGATCGACTAGCGGGACTTCCAGAGACCCAGTACTTC | CSARDRLAGLPETQYF
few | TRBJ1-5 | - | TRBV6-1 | TGTGCCAGCAGGGGTAGCAATCAGCCCCAGCATTTT | CASRGSNQPQHF
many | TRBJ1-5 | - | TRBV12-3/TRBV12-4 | TGTGCCAGCAGTTTATGGGGGGCCAATCAGCCCCAGCATTTT | CASSLWGANQPQHF
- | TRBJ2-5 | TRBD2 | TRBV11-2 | TGTGCCAGCACCGGGACTAGCGGAGTGTACCAAGAGACCCAGTACTTC | CASTGTSGVYQETQYF
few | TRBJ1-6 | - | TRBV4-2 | TGTGCCAGCAGCCAACCGGGGGGGAATAATTCACCCCTCCACTTT | CASSQPGGNNSPLHF
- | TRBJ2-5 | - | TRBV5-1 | TGCGCCAGCAACCCCGAGAGTCAAGAGACCCAGTACTTC | CASNPESQETQYF
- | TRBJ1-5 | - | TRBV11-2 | TGTGCCAGCAGCTCGGTTGCGACAACCTATCAGCCCCAGCATTTT | CASSSVATTYQPQHF
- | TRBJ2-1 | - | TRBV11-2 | TGTGCCAGCGGCGGCCTACGAGGGAATGCTGAGCAGTTCTTC | CASGGLRGNAEQFF
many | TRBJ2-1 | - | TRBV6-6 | TGTGCCAGCTCCCTGGGCAATGAGCAGTTCTTC | CASSLGNEQFF
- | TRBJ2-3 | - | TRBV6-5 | TGTGCCAGCAATTTCGGGGGTACAGATACGCAGTATTTT | CASNFGGTDTQYF
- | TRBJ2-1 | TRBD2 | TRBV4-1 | TGCGCCAGCAGCCAAGCCCTGACTAGCGGGAGGGGTAATGGCTACAATGAGCAGTTCTTC | CASSQALTSGRGNGYNEQFF
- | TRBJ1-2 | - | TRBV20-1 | TGCAGTGCTAGGAACAGGGTCGCGGATGGCTACCCCTTC | CSARNRVADGYPF
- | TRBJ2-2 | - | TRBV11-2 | TGTGCCAGCAGCCGTGGAGGTGGCATCGGGGTGCTGTCTTTT | CASSRGGGIGVLSF
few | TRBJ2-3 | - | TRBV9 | TGTGCCAGCAGCCCCAGGATGGATACGCAGTATTTT | CASSPRMDTQYF
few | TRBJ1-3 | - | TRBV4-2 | TGTGCCAGCAGCCAAGGGACGAGGTCTTCCATATATTTT | CASSQGTRSSIYF
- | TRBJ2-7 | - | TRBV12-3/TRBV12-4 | TGTGCCAGCAGGTCCGGCGGAGCCACCTACGAGCGGTACTTC | CASRSGGATYERYF
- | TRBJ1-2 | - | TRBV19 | TGTGCCAGTAAGCGTCTGGAGAATGTACTGGGCTACACCTTC | CASKRLENVLGYTF
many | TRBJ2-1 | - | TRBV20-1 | TGCAGTGCTAGACCCCTAAAATCCGGGATCTCCTACAATGAGCAGTTCTTC | CSARPLKSGISYNEQFF
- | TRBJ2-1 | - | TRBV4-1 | TGCGCCAGCAGCCAAGGACAGCCAAAAGAGCAGTTCTTC | CASSQGQPKEQFF
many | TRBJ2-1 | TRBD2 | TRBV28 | TGTGCCAGCAGTCCGACTAGCGGGAGGTTGAATGAGCAGTTCTTC | CASSPTSGRLNEQFF
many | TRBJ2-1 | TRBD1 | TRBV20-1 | TGCAGTGCTAGAGGCAGAGGCAGGGGGCTCTACAATGAGCAGTTCTTC | CSARGRGRGLYNEQFF
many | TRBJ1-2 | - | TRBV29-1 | TGCAGCGCGTCTTGGACAGACAACTATGGCTACACCTTC | CSASWTDNYGYTF
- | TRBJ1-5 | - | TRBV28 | TGTACCAGCAGTAGTAGCAATCAGCCCCAGCATTTT | CTSSSSNQPQHF
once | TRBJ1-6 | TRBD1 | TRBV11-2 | TGTGTCATCAGCAGGGGGAGAGATTCACCCCTCCACTTT | CVISRGRDSPLHF
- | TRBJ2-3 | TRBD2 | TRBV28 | TGTGCCAGCAGTCGGACTAGTCTCTCAGATACGCAGTATTTT | CASSRTSLSDTQYF
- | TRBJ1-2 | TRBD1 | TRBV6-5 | TGTGCCAGCAGTCCGAGGACAGGCCAGAATGGCTACACCTTC | CASSPRTGQNGYTF
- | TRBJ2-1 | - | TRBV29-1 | TGTAGCGTTGAAGCCCCGGCGCCTCTCTTC | CSVEAPAPLF
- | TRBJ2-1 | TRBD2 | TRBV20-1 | TGCAGTGCTACGAGACTAGCGGCGATGAGATATAATGAGCAGTTCTTC | CSATRLAAMRYNEQFF
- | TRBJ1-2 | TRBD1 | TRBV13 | TGTGCCAGCAGACTAACCGGGACAGGTAGCTATGGCTACACCTTC | CASRLTGTGSYGYTF
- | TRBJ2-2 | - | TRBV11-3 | TGTGCCAGCAGCCCTGGCATATTCAGTGGCACCGGGGAGCTGTTTTTT | CASSPGIFSGTGELFF
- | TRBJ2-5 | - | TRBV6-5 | TGTGCCAGCAGCCGTTGGCCCCGAGGGGAGACCCAATACTTC | CASSRWPRGETQYF
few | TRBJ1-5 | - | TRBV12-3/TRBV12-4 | TGTGCCAGCAGCACAGGGCCTAATCAGCCCCAGCATTTT | CASSTGPNQPQHF
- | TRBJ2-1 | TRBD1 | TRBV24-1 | TGTGCCGCCAGTGATGCCGGGACAGGGGACAATGAGCAGTTCTTC | CAASDAGTGDNEQFF
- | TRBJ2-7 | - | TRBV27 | TGTGCCAGCAGTTACCAGGGCTACGAGCAGTACTTC | CASSYQGYEQYF
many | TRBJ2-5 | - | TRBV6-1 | TGTGCCAGCAGCCAGTCAAGGCCAGAGACCCAGTACTTC | CASSQSRPETQYF
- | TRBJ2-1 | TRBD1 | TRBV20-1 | TGCATTGCTAGAGGAGGACAGGGGTACAATGAGCAGTTCTTC | CIARGGQGYNEQFF
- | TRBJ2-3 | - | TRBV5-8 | TGTGCCAGCAGCTTGGAGGGGTACACAGATACGCAGTATTTT | CASSLEGYTDTQYF
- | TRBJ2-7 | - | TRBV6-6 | TGTGCCAGCAGTCGCCGGGAACTTACATACGAGCAGTACTTC | CASSRRELTYEQYF
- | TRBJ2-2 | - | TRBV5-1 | TGCGCCAACAGCTTGTTTGAGACTCAGCACACCGGGGAGCTGTTTTTT | CANSLFETQHTGELFF
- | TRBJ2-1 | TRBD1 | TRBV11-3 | TGTGCTAATAGCTCCCTTGGACAGGGAGTTGAGCAGTTCTTC | CANSSLGQGVEQFF
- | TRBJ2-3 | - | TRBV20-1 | TGCCGTGCTAGAGAGTGGACGAGTTTGAATACGCAGTATTTT | CRAREWTSLNTQYF
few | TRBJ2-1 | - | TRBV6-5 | TGTGCCAGTCGGACTTTGGGGGGTGAGCAGTTCTTC | CASRTLGGEQFF
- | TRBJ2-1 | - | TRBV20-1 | TGCAGTGAGCATAGGGGTGGGCATGAGCAGTTCTTC | CSEHRGGHEQFF
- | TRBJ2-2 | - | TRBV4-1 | TGCGCCAGCAGCCAATTGTGGGGGCCGGGGAACACCGGGGAGCTGTTTTTT | CASSQLWGPGNTGELFF
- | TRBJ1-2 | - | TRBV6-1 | TGTGTCAGCAGTCCTGTGGGTGGGCAGGGCGCCGATGGCTACACCTTC | CVSSPVGGQGADGYTF
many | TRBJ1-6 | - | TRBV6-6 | TGTGCCAGCAGTACCCGCGGGGTTGGATCACCCCTCCACTTT | CASSTRGVGSPLHF
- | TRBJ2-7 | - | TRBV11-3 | TGTGCCAGCAGCCCAGATAGGGAGTTGTACGGGCAGTACTTC | CASSPDRELYGQYF
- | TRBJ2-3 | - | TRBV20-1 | TGCAGTGCTAGATCGGGGAAGGATGGGGTTAGAGATACGCAGTATTTT | CSARSGKDGVRDTQYF
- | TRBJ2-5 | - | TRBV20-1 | TGCAGTGCAAGACTAACAGTACAAGAGATCCAGTACTTC | CSARLTVQEIQYF
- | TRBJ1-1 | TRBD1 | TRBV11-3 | TGTACCAGTAGCTCCGAAGGGGGCACTGAAGCTTCCTTT | CTSSSEGGTEASF
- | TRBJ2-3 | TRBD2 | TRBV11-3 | TGTGCCAGCAGCTTAGCCCGGGTGGGGGGGGGGAAGTATTTT | CASSLARVGGGKYF
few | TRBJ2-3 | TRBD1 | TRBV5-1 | TGCGCCAGCTGGGAAGGGGGCGCGACAGATACGCAGTATTTT | CASWEGGATDTQYF
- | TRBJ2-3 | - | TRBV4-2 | TGTGCCAGCAGCGGTAGGCAGGGGGGGGCAGATACGCAGTATTTT | CASSGRQGGADTQYF